This TCR beta chain was documented in a study of glioma-infiltrating T cells after dendritic cell vaccination. Study at large: Autologous tumor lysate-pulsed dendritic cell vaccination was given between about 2003 and 2013. Monocyte-derived dendritic cells, cultured less than 8 days with IL-4 and GM-CSF, were pulsed with autologous tumor lysate.

The protocol was immunoSEQ multiplex PCR, while the TCRdb copy is restricted to in-frame clones and leaves out a portion. Of roughly 83,000 clones listed, 65% to 90% are singletons. This clone was recorded once. Trimming removed 7 bases from V and 3 bases from J, with 16 bases in between. The CDR3 totals 14 residues. Germline assignment: CDR1 SGDLS and CDR2 YYNGEE. The V gene is TRBV9, the J gene TRBJ1-1, with a possible D match to TRBD1 (6 bases). This receptor was obtained from a human donor with glioblastoma. The sequencing here drew on blood, taken before dendritic cell vaccination. The CDR3 region is CASGVGTLHTEAFF. The DNA of the CDR3 is TGTGCCAGCGGGGTGGGGACACTTCACACTGAAGCTTTCTTT.